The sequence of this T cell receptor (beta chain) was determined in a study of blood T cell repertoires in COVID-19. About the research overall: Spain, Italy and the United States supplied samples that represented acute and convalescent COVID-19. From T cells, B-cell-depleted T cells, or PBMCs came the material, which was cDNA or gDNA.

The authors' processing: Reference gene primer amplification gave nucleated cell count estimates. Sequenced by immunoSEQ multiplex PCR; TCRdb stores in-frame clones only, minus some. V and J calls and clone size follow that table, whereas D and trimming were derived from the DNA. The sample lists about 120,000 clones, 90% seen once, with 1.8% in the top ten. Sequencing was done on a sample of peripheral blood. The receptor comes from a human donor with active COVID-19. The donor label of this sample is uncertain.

CDR3 residues: CASSLEDRDGNTIYF. As DNA, the CDR3 is TGTGCCAGCAGCCTCGAGGACAGGGACGGAAACACCATATATTTT. The chain is built from TRBV11-1 and TRBJ1-3; 8 positions agree with TRBD1. Germline V lookup: CDR1 SGHAT, CDR2 FQDESV (reference sequence). Germline trimming cut 5 bases from V and 4 bases from J; bases unmatched to any gene: 7. The CDR3 consists of 15 residues.